A selection of T cell receptor beta chains follows, all from one sample in a study of blood T cell repertoires in COVID-19. This table comes from immunoSEQ multiplex PCR, and its TCRdb copy is limited to in-frame clones, with some not included. The repertoire has around 120,000 clones, approximately 80% of them found once; the top ten carry 25%. Source material: peripheral blood. Source of these receptors: a human donor in a cohort sampled during active COVID-19. Both conserved end residues are part of each CDR3. The D gene is left open where the match is weak. Clone size, where shown, is once, few, many, or a class for clones that have expanded.

d_gene: -
abundance: few
len: 15
v_gene: TRBV2
j_gene: TRBJ1-6
CDR3nt: TGTGCCAGCAGTGACAGGGGTGGGGGAAATTCACCCCTCCACTTT
CDR3aa: CASSDRGGGNSPLHF

d_gene: -
abundance: -
len: 20
v_gene: TRBV5-1
j_gene: TRBJ2-1
CDR3nt: TGCGCCAGCAGCTTGGTTCCCAATAACGGCCCCTGGAGCTCCTACAATGAGCAGTTCTTC
CDR3aa: CASSLVPNNGPWSSYNEQFF

d_gene: -
abundance: -
len: 15
v_gene: TRBV7-9
j_gene: TRBJ2-5
CDR3nt: TGTGCCAGCAGCTTAGACAGACAGAACCAAGAGACCCAGTACTTC
CDR3aa: CASSLDRQNQETQYF

d_gene: -
abundance: once
len: 17
v_gene: TRBV7-8
j_gene: TRBJ1-5
CDR3nt: TGTGCCAGCAGCCCACAGTATGGCCGGGGAAACAATCAGCCCCAGCATTTT
CDR3aa: CASSPQYGRGNNQPQHF

d_gene: TRBD2
abundance: -
len: 15
v_gene: TRBV7-3
j_gene: TRBJ2-1
CDR3nt: TGTGCCAGCAGCTTATCCGGACTAGCGGGAAATGAGCAGTTCTTC
CDR3aa: CASSLSGLAGNEQFF

d_gene: TRBD1
abundance: -
len: 15
v_gene: TRBV4-2
j_gene: TRBJ1-2
CDR3nt: TGTGCCAGCAGCCCTAAGACAGGGGGGAACTATGGCTACACCTTC
CDR3aa: CASSPKTGGNYGYTF

d_gene: -
abundance: -
len: 15
v_gene: TRBV10-3
j_gene: TRBJ2-5
CDR3nt: TGTGCCATCAGTGAGTTTGGGGGCGCCGAAGAGACCCAGTACTTC
CDR3aa: CAISEFGGAEETQYF

d_gene: TRBD1
abundance: -
len: 18
v_gene: TRBV7-7
j_gene: TRBJ2-6
CDR3nt: TGTGCCAGCAGCCCGGGGACAGGGTTGAGCTCTGGGGCCAACGTCCTGACTTTC
CDR3aa: CASSPGTGLSSGANVLTF

d_gene: TRBD1
abundance: -
len: 14
v_gene: TRBV28
j_gene: TRBJ1-1
CDR3nt: TGTGCCAGCAGTGAACAGGGGGCGAGCACTGAAGCTTTCTTT
CDR3aa: CASSEQGASTEAFF

d_gene: TRBD1
abundance: few
len: 17
v_gene: TRBV9
j_gene: TRBJ1-6
CDR3nt: TGTGCCAGCAGCGGGGACAGCCGGAGCTCCTATAATTCACCCCTCCACTTT
CDR3aa: CASSGDSRSSYNSPLHF

d_gene: -
abundance: -
len: 15
v_gene: TRBV7-3
j_gene: TRBJ2-2
CDR3nt: TGTGCCAGCAGCTTAAATTCCGGGGGAATCGGGGAGCTGTTTTTT
CDR3aa: CASSLNSGGIGELFF

d_gene: -
abundance: -
len: 12
v_gene: TRBV6-2/TRBV6-3
j_gene: TRBJ2-5
CDR3nt: TGTGCCAGCAGCCCACGGGGAGAGACCCAGTACTTC
CDR3aa: CASSPRGETQYF

d_gene: -
abundance: few
len: 12
v_gene: TRBV6-2/TRBV6-3
j_gene: TRBJ1-2
CDR3nt: TGTGCCAGCAGTCTTACACAGGTCCGAAGCTTCTTC
CDR3aa: CASSLTQVRSFF

d_gene: -
abundance: -
len: 15
v_gene: TRBV19
j_gene: TRBJ2-5
CDR3nt: TGTGCCAGCAGCTTAGGCGAGGGTCGGAGAGAGACCCAGTACTTC
CDR3aa: CASSLGEGRRETQYF